This entry concerns a single TCR beta chain. The V gene end was trimmed by 4 bases and the J gene end by 8 bases; junction bases not matched to a gene: 6. The CDR3 is made up of 13 amino acids. Per the germline V gene, CDR1 is SGHDN and CDR2 is FVKESK. Original methodology: The assay estimated nucleated cells by amplifying reference gene primers. The assay was immunoSEQ multiplex PCR, and TCRdb's table has in-frame clones only and misses some. That table is the source of V, J and clone size, and D and trimming were worked out from the DNA. The repertoire includes around 250,000 clones, 75% to 90% of them detected once, and around 2.2% sits in the top ten. The data were obtained in a study of blood T cell repertoires in COVID-19. For the study at large: Researchers got acute and convalescent COVID-19 samples from the United States, Italy and Spain. PBMCs, B-cell-depleted T cells, or T cells provided the cDNA or gDNA that made up the material.

Sequencing was performed on peripheral blood. This chain connects TRBV14 to TRBJ1-2, with TRBD1 identical over 8 bases. This TCR came from a man aged 25-45 years who had recovered from COVID-19. CDR3 amino acids: CASSLDRGSGYTF. The CDR3 coding sequence is TGTGCCAGCAGCCTTGACAGGGGATCAGGCTACACCTTC.